The clone carrying this T cell receptor (beta chain) occurred many times. The data were obtained in a study of T cell repertoires in cytomegalovirus infection. One entry per CDR3 protein, called by TCRdb with MiXCR from the reads. The sample includes 76,000 or so distinct CDR3 sequences, less than 4.5% of them seen just once. Looked up from germline, CDR1 is SGHTA and CDR2 is FQGNSA. Trimming removed 2 bases at V and 0 bases at J, with 10 bases between. This CDR3 has 15 residues. The V and J genes are TRBV7-2 and TRBJ1-1, with a tentative D call TRBD1 (5 bases). Material for sequencing was PBMCs. The sequence was obtained from a human donor in good health (CMV status not recorded). Some clones in this sample may be carry-over from other donors' samples. The CDR3 sequence: CASSLKTDMNTEAFF. The CDR3 nucleotides read TGTGCCAGCAGCTTAAAGACAGATATGAACACTGAAGCTTTCTTT.